A single T cell receptor beta chain is shown here with its context. Donors, healthy HIV-negative adults, lacked recent acute infections or vaccinations. The source of the sample is a study of shared clonotypes between healthy human individuals. Overall study: For every donor, three CD4 naive, three CD4 memory, two CD8 naive and one CD8 memory plates were used.

Running of the assay took place at deep level. Sequenced by immunoSEQ multiplex PCR; TCRdb stores in-frame clones only, minus some. In the table there are about 1.5 million clones, under 99% of which are singletons. The length of the CDR3 is 15 residues. The V gene's germline CDR1 is SGHAT and CDR2 FQNNGV. V lost 6 bases, J lost 2 bases, and 16 bases lay in between. The chain links TRBV11-2 to TRBJ2-5; possible D gene TRBD1, 6 bases. This receptor was taken from a man aged 25-40 years in good health. Sequenced material: naive CD4+ T cells sorted from blood. Subset here: CD45RA+ positively selected. CDR3 DNA sequence: TGTGCCAGCAGACCCCGTGGGGACACTCAAGAGACCCAGTACTTC. Protein sequence: CASRPRGDTQETQYF.